These 18 T cell receptor beta chains were all obtained from the same sample, sequenced in a study of blood T cell repertoires in COVID-19 (dated by TCRdb to 2020 to 2022). The method was the immunoSEQ multiplex PCR assay. As stored in TCRdb, this immuneACCESS dataset retains in-frame rearrangements with V and J assigned. A fraction of the clones does not appear; measured against another copy, unresolved V genes explain less than half of the discrepancy, and the remainder lacks a known reason. This sample gives about 80,000 clones in total; roughly four fifths of them show up just once. Roughly a quarter of the sample belongs to the ten largest clones. Material for sequencing was peripheral blood. The receptors come from a human donor in a cohort sampled during active COVID-19.

This rearrangement joins TRBV3-1 (or the pseudogene TRBV3-2) to TRBJ1-2, with a weak D call TRBD1 (6 bases). Germline CDR1 LGHDT, CDR2 YNNKEL (reference sequence). The ends were cut back, 3 bases at V and 5 bases at J, with 19 bases in the middle. The CDR3 is 16 residues long. CDR3 loop: CASSHQGQLNGYGYTF. Here the CDR3 DNA reads TGTGCCAGCAGCCACCAGGGGCAATTGAACGGGTATGGCTACACCTTC.

The chain combines TRBV18 with TRBJ1-6, with a weak D call TRBD1 (6 bases). V was cut by 3 bases and J by 0 bases, with 9 bases left in between. This CDR3 region has 16 residues. Germline CDR1 reads KGHSH; CDR2 reads LQKENI. DNA of the CDR3: TGTGCCAGCTCACCGGAACAGGGCTCCTATAATTCACCCCTCCACTTT. Residues: CASSPEQGSYNSPLHF.

The chain couples TRBV30 to TRBJ2-3; 9 bases are a match to TRBD2. Germline loops: CDR1 GTSNPN, CDR2 SVGIG (reference sequence). V shed 0 bases, J shed 4 bases, and the junction held 8 bases outside the gene matches. The CDR3 is 16 residues long. CDR3 coding DNA: TGTGCCTGGAGTGTACAAGGTCTAGCGGGGCCAGATACGCAGTATTTT. Protein product: CAWSVQGLAGPDTQYF. Drawing the rest from reference TRBV30 and TRBJ2-3, the complete variable domain is SQTIHQWPATLVQPVGSPLSLECTVEGTSNPNLYWYRQAAGRGLQLLFYSVGIGQISSEVPQNLSASRPQDRQFILSSKKLLLSDSGFYLCAWSVQGLAGPDTQYFGPGTRLTVL.

The chain joins TRBV6-5 to TRBJ1-1, with 7 positions matching TRBD1. The CDR3 extends over 15 amino acids. The germline CDR1 and CDR2 sequences are MNHEY and SVGAGI. J gave up 1 base and V 7 bases, and 9 bases lay outside the gene matches. This CDR3 reads CASTQTGSGNTEAFF. In DNA form, the CDR3 reads TGTGCCAGCACCCAGACAGGGAGTGGGAACACTGAAGCTTTCTTT.

V usage is TRBV9 and J usage is TRBJ1-5; D remains unclear. Germline loops: CDR1 SGDLS, CDR2 YYNGEE. The CDR3 loop spans 14 amino acids. Between the trimmed V and J ends, which lost 4 bases and 6 bases, there was a span of 14 bases. The CDR3 coding sequence is TGTGCCAGCAGCCCCGAGGGATTTGGTCAGCCCCAGCATTTT. Translation: CASSPEGFGQPQHF.

This clone was observed a handful of times. The gene calls are TRBV18 and TRBJ1-2; D is uncertain. Trimming cost V 3 bases and J 0 bases, with 11 bases left between them. The CDR3 sequence is 15 residues long. Germline V gives CDR1 KGHSH, CDR2 LQKENI. The CDR3 protein is CASSPPEEANYGYTF. In DNA, the CDR3 is TGTGCCAGCTCACCCCCCGAGGAAGCTAACTATGGCTACACCTTC.

V is TRBV4-1 and J is TRBJ2-3; 15 bases fit TRBD2. This CDR3 contains 19 residues. The germline gives CDR1 MGHRA, CDR2 YSYEKL. The junction had 6 bases not matched to a gene; V was cut back by 0 bases and J by 2 bases. As DNA, the CDR3 is TGCGCCAGCAGCCAAGAGCTGGGACTAGCGGGGGGCTACACAGATACGCAGTATTTT. It is translated as CASSQELGLAGGYTDTQYF.

The V gene is TRBV10-1, the J gene TRBJ2-5; TRBD2 matches at 7 bases. The CDR3 is 14 residues long. V dropped 0 bases and J dropped 2; count of bases not matched to a gene: 0. In germline, CDR1 is WNHNN, CDR2 SYGVQD (reference sequence). In nucleotides, the CDR3 is TGCGCCAGCAGTGAGTCGCGGGGGCAAGAGACCCAGTACTTC. Translated, it gives CASSESRGQETQYF.

The V and J genes are TRBV27 and TRBJ2-7, with TRBD2 identical over 7 bases. Germline CDR1 is MNHEY and CDR2 is SMNVEV (reference sequence). This CDR3 has 13 amino acids. The J segment lost 7 bases and the V segment lost 0 bases, leaving 3 bases of the junction unmatched. The CDR3 region has the DNA TGTGCCAGCAGTTTATCCTACGGGGGGGAGCAGTACTTC. Its protein product is CASSLSYGGEQYF.

The chain carries TRBV5-1 and TRBJ2-7; D gene uncertain. Germline assignment: CDR1 SGHRS and CDR2 YFSETQ. CDR3 length equals 13 residues. The ends were cut back, 3 bases at V and 1 base at J, with 8 bases in the middle. The CDR3 DNA follows: TGCGCCAGCAGCTGGCAGGATTCCTACGAGCAGTACTTC. Protein: CASSWQDSYEQYF.

J is TRBJ2-7 and V is TRBV3-1 (or the pseudogene TRBV3-2); TRBD2 might be the D (6 bases). V was trimmed by 4 bases and J by 0 bases, leaving 13 bases between them. Germline V gives CDR1 LGHDT, CDR2 YNNKEL (reference sequence). This CDR3 contains 15 residues. CDR3 sequence: CASSPRGDGSYEQYF. The CDR3 DNA is TGTGCCAGCAGCCCCCGCGGGGACGGCTCCTACGAGCAGTACTTC.

The J gene is TRBJ1-1, the V gene TRBV5-6; 8 bases match TRBD1. Germline V gene lookup returns CDR1 SGHDT and CDR2 YYEEEE. The CDR3 is 15 amino acids. Trimming at V came to 4 bases and at J to 1 base, leaving 6 bases not matched to a gene. CDR3 amino acids: CASSMAGQGNTEAFF. For the CDR3, the DNA is TGTGCCAGCAGCATGGCCGGACAGGGGAACACTGAAGCTTTCTTT.

V gene TRBV7-9 combines with J gene TRBJ2-2; D unclear. V dropped 0 bases and J dropped 8 bases, with 7 bases sitting between them. Germline CDR1 SEHNR, CDR2 FQNEAQ (reference sequence). CDR3 length: 13 amino acids. CDR3 in amino acids: CASSLAGPGELFF. Written as DNA, the CDR3 is TGTGCCAGCAGCTTAGCGGGCCCGGGGGAGCTGTTTTTT.

The chain has TRBV3-1 (or the pseudogene TRBV3-2) and TRBJ2-3, with D unresolved. Germline CDR1 is LGHDT and CDR2 is YNNKEL (reference sequence). Trimming removed 4 bases from V and 10 bases from J, with 12 bases in between. This CDR3 region has 12 residues. The DNA for the CDR3 is TGTGCCAGCAGCCGAATCCATACGGCGCAGTATTTT. Protein: CASSRIHTAQYF.

This chain uses TRBV18 with TRBJ2-7; D perhaps matches TRBD1 (5 bases). Germline assignment: CDR1 KGHSH and CDR2 LQKENI. V lost 3 bases and J 7 bases, leaving 19 bases between the germline ends. The CDR3 runs to 15 residues. The CDR3 is CASSPGITGRREQYF. CDR3 sequence (DNA): TGTGCCAGCTCACCGGGGATAACAGGACGTCGGGAGCAGTACTTC.

The chain has TRBV5-1 and TRBJ2-2; 7 bases line up with TRBD1. With 5 bases clipped from V and 6 bases from J, the junction kept 7 bases outside the gene matches. CDR1 SGHRS and CDR2 YFSETQ come from the germline V gene. There are 14 residues in the CDR3. CDR3 sequence: CASRSPGGPGELFF. Here the CDR3 DNA reads TGCGCCAGCAGGTCCCCAGGGGGACCCGGGGAGCTGTTTTTT.

This clone has a handful of counts. This chain connects TRBV7-8 to TRBJ1-3; tentative D call: TRBD1 (6 bases). Looked up from germline, CDR1 is SGHVS and CDR2 is FQNEAQ. There are 19 residues in the CDR3. Trimming left V 5 bases short and J 6 bases short, with 29 bases between. CDR3 protein: CASSPYRLMGRGVKNTIYF. DNA for the CDR3: TGTGCCAGCAGCCCGTACAGATTAATGGGCAGGGGTGTTAAAAACACCATATATTTT.

Notes on this clone: At one end the junction does not follow the germline gene, possibly because of a read error. The rearrangement uses TRBV14 and TRBJ1-2, with D possibly matching TRBD1 (5 bases). CDR1 and CDR2 from the germline V gene are SGHDN and FVKESK. The CDR3 has 12 residues. CDR3 amino acids: CASSQEVGRAFF. CDR3 DNA sequence: TGTGCCAGCAGCCAAGAGGTGGGCAGGGCTTTCTTC.